This section outlines one T cell receptor beta chain sequence together with its context. The data were obtained in a study of CD8+ T cells in alopecia areata. This CDR3 has 13 residues. The V gene's germline CDR1 is SQVTM and CDR2 ANQGSEA. V was clipped by 5 bases and J by 0 bases, with 10 bases between them. The treatment: oral pan-JAK inhibitor, 5-10 mg twice daily. Individuals with alopecia areata gave both lesional scalp punch biopsies and peripheral blood for collection. cDNA serving as the sequencing template came from extracted, reverse transcribed RNA. Only in-frame clones appear in the TCRdb table, and some are missing; sequencing was by immunoSEQ multiplex PCR. In the table there are some 130,000 clones, about 50% of which are singletons.

The sequenced sample was CD4+ T cells sorted from blood, obtained at week 4, from a patient treated with tofacitinib. The chain joins TRBV29-1 to TRBJ1-1, with D perhaps matching TRBD1 (5 bases). The source is a human donor with alopecia areata. The DNA of the CDR3 is TGCAGCGTTAAACAGGCGCTGAACACTGAAGCTTTCTTT. Its protein product is CSVKQALNTEAFF.